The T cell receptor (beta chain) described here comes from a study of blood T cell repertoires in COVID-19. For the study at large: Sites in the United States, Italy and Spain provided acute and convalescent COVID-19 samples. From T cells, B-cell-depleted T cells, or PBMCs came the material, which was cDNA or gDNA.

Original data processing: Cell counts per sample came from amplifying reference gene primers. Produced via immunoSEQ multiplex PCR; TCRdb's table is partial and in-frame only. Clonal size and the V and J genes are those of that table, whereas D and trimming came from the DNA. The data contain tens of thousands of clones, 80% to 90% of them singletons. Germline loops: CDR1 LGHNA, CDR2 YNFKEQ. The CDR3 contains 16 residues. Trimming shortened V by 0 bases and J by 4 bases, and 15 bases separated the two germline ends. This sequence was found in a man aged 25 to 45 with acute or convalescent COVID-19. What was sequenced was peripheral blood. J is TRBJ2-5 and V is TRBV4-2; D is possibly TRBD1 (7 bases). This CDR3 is CASSQEGRGAAETQYF. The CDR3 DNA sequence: TGTGCCAGCAGCCAAGAGGGCAGGGGGGCCGCAGAGACCCAGTACTTC.